One sample yielded the 30 T cell receptor beta chains listed below, sequenced in a study of monozygotic twins with inflammatory bowel disease. TCRdb reprocessed the 5' RACE reads and stores each CDR3 protein as one record, lacking DNA. The sample totals 310,000 or so distinct CDR3 sequences. Material for sequencing was blood. The receptors shown here come from a human donor with ulcerative colitis or Crohn's disease, or a healthy co-twin of an affected twin (not recorded which).

This chain links TRBV20-1 with TRBJ2-5; as DNA is missing, the TRBD2 call by TCRdb cannot be tested. Looked up from germline, CDR1 is DFQATT and CDR2 is SNEGSKA (reference sequence). The CDR3 runs 13 residues. CDR3 sequence reads: CSARSGGRETQYF.

The chain couples TRBV6-5 to TRBJ1-1; lacking DNA, the TRBD1 call made by TCRdb goes unchecked. CDR3 length: 17 amino acids. Germline CDR1 is MNHEY and CDR2 is SVGAGI. Here the CDR3 reads CASSYLMFGGGDTEAFF.

The chain uses TRBV3-1 and TRBJ2-1; the D call of TRBD2 rests on TCRdb alone, since no DNA is present to check it. Germline V gene sequence: CDR1 LGHDT, CDR2 YNNKEL (reference sequence). This CDR3 is built from 15 residues. Here the CDR3 reads CASSQVGRGSNEQFF.

The genes are TRBV27 and TRBJ1-5; TCRdb selects TRBD1, and the lack of DNA leaves this call unchecked. The germline V gene encodes CDR1 MNHEY and CDR2 SMNVEV (reference sequence). The CDR3 contains 14 residues. The CDR3: CASSLWKGDQPQHF.

This chain links TRBV10-1 with TRBJ1-2; TCRdb picks TRBD1, but there is no DNA to check that call. Germline V gives CDR1 WNHNN, CDR2 SYGVQD (reference sequence). There are 13 residues in the CDR3. The CDR3 reads CASSADRATGYTF.

The CDR3 region is CSGAAVSYEQYF. V and J are TRBV20-1 and TRBJ2-7; TCRdb reports TRBD1, a call that lacks DNA to check it against. CDR1 is DFQATT, CDR2 SNEGSKA, per germline (reference sequence). The CDR3 is 12 residues long.

The rearrangement joins TRBV5-4 to TRBJ2-7; TCRdb reports TRBD2, a call that lacks DNA to check it against. The CDR3 length is 13 residues. CDR1 SGHNT and CDR2 YYREEE come from the germline V gene (reference sequence). CDR3 amino acids: CASRAGPSYEQYF. The complete variable domain, with remaining parts taken from reference TRBV5-4 and TRBJ2-7, reads ETGVTQSPTHLIKTRGQQVTLRCSSQSGHNTVSWYQQALGQGPQFIFQYYREEENGRGNFPPRFSGLQFPNYSSELNVNALELDDSALYLCASRAGPSYEQYFGPGTRLTVT.

The V gene is TRBV5-1, the J gene TRBJ1-5; the D call of TRBD1 rests on TCRdb alone, since no DNA is present to check it. This CDR3 is 14 amino acids long. Germline CDR1 and CDR2: SGHRS and YFSETQ. CDR3 in amino acids: CASTATVGSQPQHF.

The genes are TRBV3-1 and TRBJ2-7; TCRdb lists TRBD1, though no DNA is available to test this call. Germline V gives CDR1 LGHDT, CDR2 YNNKEL (reference sequence). CDR3 size: 14 residues. The CDR3 here is CASSQRTVTYEQYF.

The CDR3 is CASSQGSDSGGTDTQYF. The chain uses TRBV3-1 and TRBJ2-3; the D call of TRBD1 rests on TCRdb alone, since no DNA is present to check it. Germline lookup yields CDR1 LGHDT and CDR2 YNNKEL (reference sequence). The CDR3 spans 17 residues.

The chain recombines TRBV20-1 with TRBJ1-6; the TRBD1 assignment by TCRdb is unverifiable without DNA. This CDR3 has 17 amino acids. Germline values: CDR1 DFQATT, CDR2 SNEGSKA (reference sequence). The CDR3 loop is CSARSRTGGSYNSPLHF.

The rearrangement joins TRBV6-2 or TRBV6-3 to TRBJ2-2; lacking DNA, the TRBD1 call made by TCRdb goes unchecked. Germline CDR1 is MNHEY and CDR2 is SVGEGT. This CDR3 contains 18 residues. The CDR3 here is CASSSGHIETINTGELFF.

The chain joins TRBV19 to TRBJ1-5; the TCRdb call, TRBD1, lacks DNA for checking. CDR1 is LNHDA, CDR2 SQIVND, per germline (reference sequence). CDR3 length: 16 residues. The CDR3 loop reads CASSITGAYGNQPQHF.

CDR3 in amino acids: CSARGGSGANVLTF. The chain links TRBV20-1 to TRBJ2-6. This CDR3 comprises 14 residues. Germline CDR1 and CDR2: DFQATT and SNEGSKA (reference sequence).

This chain's CDR3 is CASSLDPTGSGANVLTF. The rearrangement uses TRBV5-1 and TRBJ2-6; the TCRdb D gene call, TRBD1, has no DNA to confirm it. This CDR3 comprises 17 residues. Germline CDR1 and CDR2: SGHRS and YFSETQ.

The rearrangement uses TRBV5-1 and TRBJ2-2; the TCRdb D gene call, TRBD1, has no DNA to confirm it. There are 17 residues in the CDR3. Germline CDR1 and CDR2: SGHRS and YFSETQ. Here the CDR3 reads CASSPTNGGTNTGELFF. Drawing the rest from reference TRBV5-1 and TRBJ2-2, the complete variable domain is KAGVTQTPRYLIKTRGQQVTLSCSPISGHRSVSWYQQTPGQGLQFLFEYFSETQRNKGNFPGRFSGRQFSNSRSEMNVSTLELGDSALYLCASSPTNGGTNTGELFFGEGSRLTVL.

The V call is TRBV5-1, the J call TRBJ1-1. There are 15 residues in the CDR3. The germline gives CDR1 SGHRS, CDR2 YFSETQ. CDR3 region: CASSLGGNSHTEAFF.

This chain uses TRBV2 with TRBJ2-2; TCRdb returns TRBD1, unconfirmable since there is no DNA. In germline, CDR1 is SNHLY, CDR2 FYNNEI. CDR3 length: 15 amino acids. Here the CDR3 reads CASMGVTPGTGELFF.

The chain carries TRBV6-1 and TRBJ2-5; TCRdb lists TRBD1, though no DNA is available to test this call. The germline gives CDR1 MNHNS, CDR2 SASEGT. The CDR3 spans 14 residues. Here the CDR3 reads CASNPGRGKETQYF.

The chain employs TRBV20-1 and TRBJ2-7. The CDR3 is 15 amino acids. Germline loops: CDR1 DFQATT, CDR2 SNEGSKA (reference sequence). The CDR3 sequence is CSARESRPTPYEQYF.

The chain carries TRBV12-3 or TRBV12-4 and TRBJ1-1. There are 16 residues in the CDR3. CDR3 in amino acids: CASSRIPRILNTEAFF.

The chain couples TRBV7-2 to TRBJ2-1; TCRdb picks TRBD1, but there is no DNA to check that call. The length of the CDR3 is 13 residues. Looked up from germline, CDR1 is SGHTA and CDR2 is FQGNSA. CDR3 region: CASSWDRYNEQFF.

Here the CDR3 reads CASSSSRDSPLREQFF. The chain couples TRBV7-9 to TRBJ2-1; TCRdb's assignment of TRBD1 cannot be checked, as there is no DNA. Germline V gives CDR1 SEHNR, CDR2 FQNEAQ (reference sequence). The CDR3 is 16 amino acids.

This chain links TRBV10-2 with TRBJ2-7. This CDR3 region has 14 residues. Germline CDR1 is WSHSY and CDR2 is SAAADI. CDR3 amino acids: CASSVAGGSNEQYF.

The rearrangement uses TRBV28 and TRBJ2-7; TCRdb reports TRBD2, a call that lacks DNA to check it against. The CDR3 has 14 residues. The germline gives CDR1 MDHEN, CDR2 SYDVKM. CDR3 sequence reads: CASSVTSGLYEQYF.

This CDR3 reads CASSQGVNSPLHF. V usage is TRBV3-1 and J usage is TRBJ1-6. The CDR3 totals 13 residues. Per germline, CDR1 LGHDT and CDR2 YNNKEL (reference sequence). The whole variable domain, remainder taken from reference TRBV3-1 and TRBJ1-6, is DTAVSQTPKYLVTQMGNDKSIKCEQNLGHDTMYWYKQDSKKFLKIMFSYNNKELIINETVPNRFSPKSPDKAHLNLHINSLELGDSAVYFCASSQGVNSPLHFGNGTRLTVT.

V usage is TRBV30 and J usage is TRBJ1-2; TCRdb returns TRBD1, unconfirmable since there is no DNA. The CDR3 runs 11 residues. Germline V gene lookup returns CDR1 GTSNPN and CDR2 SVGIG (reference sequence). The CDR3: CAWTGNYGYIF.

This sequence joins TRBV30 and TRBJ2-7; with no DNA, the TCRdb D assignment of TRBD2 cannot be verified. The CDR3 runs 13 residues. Germline CDR1 and CDR2: GTSNPN and SVGIG (reference sequence). The CDR3 here is CAWTRGNSYEQYF.

The V gene is TRBV11-2, the J gene TRBJ1-3. Looked up from germline, CDR1 is SGHAT and CDR2 is FQNNGV. The CDR3 runs to 19 residues. This CDR3 reads CASSLGQLLSQDSGNTIYF. Combining the CDR3 with reference TRBV11-2 and TRBJ1-3 gives the whole variable domain EAGVAQSPRYKIIEKRQSVAFWCNPISGHATLYWYQQILGQGPKLLIQFQNNGVVDDSQLPKDRFSAERLKGVDSTLKIQPAKLEDSAVYLCASSLGQLLSQDSGNTIYFGEGSWLTVV.

This sequence joins TRBV4-3 and TRBJ1-2; lacking DNA, the TRBD1 call made by TCRdb goes unchecked. CDR3 size: 15 residues. In germline, CDR1 is LGHNA, CDR2 YSLEER. The CDR3 region is CASSHGTGTNYGYTF.